The clone carrying this T cell receptor (beta chain) was detected only a few times. Its matching antigen is unknown. Thyroid surgery was preceded by no treatment in any patient. V shed 4 bases, J shed 3 bases, and the junction held 5 bases outside the gene matches. Germline lookup yields CDR1 SGHRS and CDR2 YFSETQ. This CDR3 has 15 residues. The data are from a study of metastatic and nonmetastatic thyroid tumors. TCRdb re-called clones from the PCR reads using MiXCR. The sample carries about 41,000 clones, 20% to 25% recorded once. General study findings and limits: Malignant thyroid tumors reportedly exceeded benign nodules significantly in TCR beta diversity, with the difference appearing in blood and tumor.

The TCR was taken from a female donor with papillary thyroid cancer or a benign thyroid nodule (not recorded which). Some clones in this sample may be carry-over from other donors' samples. Source material: tumor tissue. The chain joins TRBV5-1 to TRBJ2-7, with 12 positions matching TRBD2. The CDR3 DNA follows: TGCGCCAGCAGCCCGGGACTAGCGGGCTTCTACGAGCAGTACTTC. As protein: CASSPGLAGFYEQYF.